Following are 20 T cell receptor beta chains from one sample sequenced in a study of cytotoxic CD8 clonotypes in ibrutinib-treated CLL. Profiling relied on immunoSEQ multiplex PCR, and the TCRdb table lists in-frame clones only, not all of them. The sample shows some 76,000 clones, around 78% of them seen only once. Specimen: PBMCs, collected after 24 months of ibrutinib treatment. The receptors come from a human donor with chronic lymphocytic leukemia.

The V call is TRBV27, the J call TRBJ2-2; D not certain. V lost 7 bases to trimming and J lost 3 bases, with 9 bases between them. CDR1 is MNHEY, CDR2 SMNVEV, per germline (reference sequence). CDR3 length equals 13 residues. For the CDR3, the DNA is TGTGCCAGCAAAAAACCCTACACCGGGGAGCTGTTTTTT. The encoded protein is CASKKPYTGELFF.

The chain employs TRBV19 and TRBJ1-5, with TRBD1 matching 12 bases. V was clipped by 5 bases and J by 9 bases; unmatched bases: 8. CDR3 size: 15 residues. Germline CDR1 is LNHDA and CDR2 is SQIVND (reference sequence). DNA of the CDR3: TGTGCCAGTAGTTCGAGGGACAGGGGGCTAGTGCCCCAGCATTTT. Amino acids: CASSSRDRGLVPQHF.

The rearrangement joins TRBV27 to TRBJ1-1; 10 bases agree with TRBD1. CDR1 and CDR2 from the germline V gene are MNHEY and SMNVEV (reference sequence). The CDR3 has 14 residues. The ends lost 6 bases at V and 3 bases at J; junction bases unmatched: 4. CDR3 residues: CASSVDRGYTEAFF. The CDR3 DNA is TGTGCCAGCAGCGTGGACAGGGGGTACACTGAAGCTTTCTTT.

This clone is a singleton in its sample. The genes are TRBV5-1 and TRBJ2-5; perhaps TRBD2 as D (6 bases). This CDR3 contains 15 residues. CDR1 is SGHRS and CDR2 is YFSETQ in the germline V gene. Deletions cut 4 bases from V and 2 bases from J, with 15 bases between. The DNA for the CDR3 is TGCGCCAGCAGCACGTCACGGGAGCGTCAAGAGACCCAGTACTTC. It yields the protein CASSTSRERQETQYF.

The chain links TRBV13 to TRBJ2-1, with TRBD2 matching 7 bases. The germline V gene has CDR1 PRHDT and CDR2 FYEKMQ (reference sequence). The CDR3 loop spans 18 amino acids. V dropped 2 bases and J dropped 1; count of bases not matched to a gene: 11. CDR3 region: CASSLKSGIGSSYNEQFF. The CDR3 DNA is TGTGCCAGCAGCTTAAAAAGCGGGATAGGGTCGTCCTACAATGAGCAGTTCTTC.

The DNA for the CDR3 is TGTGCCAGCAGCCCACATTGGGGGGCAGATACGCAGTATTTT. Its protein product is CASSPHWGADTQYF. The chain employs TRBV14 and TRBJ2-3; weak D call: TRBD2 (6 bases). CDR1 and CDR2 (germline): SGHDN, FVKESK. CDR3 size: 14 residues. Trimming left V 4 bases short and J 4 bases short, with 12 bases between.

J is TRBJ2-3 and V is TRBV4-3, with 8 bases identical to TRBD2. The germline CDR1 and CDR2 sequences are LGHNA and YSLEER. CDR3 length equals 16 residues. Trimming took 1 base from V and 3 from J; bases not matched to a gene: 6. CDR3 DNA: TGCGCCAGCAGCCAAGCAGCGGGAGTAGAAACAGATACGCAGTATTTT. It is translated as CASSQAAGVETDTQYF.

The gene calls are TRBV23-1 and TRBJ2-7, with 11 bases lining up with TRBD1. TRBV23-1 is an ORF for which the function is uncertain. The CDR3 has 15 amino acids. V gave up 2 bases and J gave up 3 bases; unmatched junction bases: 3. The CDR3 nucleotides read TGCGCCAGCAGTCAAGGGGACAGGGGGGGCTACGAGCAGTACTTC. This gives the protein CASSQGDRGGYEQYF.

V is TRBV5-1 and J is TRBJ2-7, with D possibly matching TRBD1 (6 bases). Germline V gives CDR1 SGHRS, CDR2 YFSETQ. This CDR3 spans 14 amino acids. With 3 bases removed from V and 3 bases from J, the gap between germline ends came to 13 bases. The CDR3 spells CASSYRGQLYEQYF. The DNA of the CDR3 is TGCGCCAGCAGCTACCGGGGACAACTCTACGAGCAGTACTTC.

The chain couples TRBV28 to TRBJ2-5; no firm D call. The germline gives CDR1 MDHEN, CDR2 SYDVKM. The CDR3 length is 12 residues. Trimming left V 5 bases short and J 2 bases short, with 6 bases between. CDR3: CASSRPQETQYF. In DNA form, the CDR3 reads TGTGCCAGCAGTCGCCCTCAAGAGACCCAGTACTTC.

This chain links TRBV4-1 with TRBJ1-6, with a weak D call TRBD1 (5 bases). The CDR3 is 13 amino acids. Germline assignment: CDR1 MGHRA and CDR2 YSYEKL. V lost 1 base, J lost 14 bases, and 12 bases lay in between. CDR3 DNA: TGCGCCAGCAGCCAAGGGGACGCCATAACCCTCCACTTT. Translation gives CASSQGDAITLHF.

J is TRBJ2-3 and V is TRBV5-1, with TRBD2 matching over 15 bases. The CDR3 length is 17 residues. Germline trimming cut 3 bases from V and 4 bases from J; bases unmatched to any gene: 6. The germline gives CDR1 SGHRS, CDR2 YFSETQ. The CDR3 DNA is TGCGCCAGCAGCTCGGGACTAGCGGGAGGTACGTCAGATACGCAGTATTTT. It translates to CASSSGLAGGTSDTQYF.

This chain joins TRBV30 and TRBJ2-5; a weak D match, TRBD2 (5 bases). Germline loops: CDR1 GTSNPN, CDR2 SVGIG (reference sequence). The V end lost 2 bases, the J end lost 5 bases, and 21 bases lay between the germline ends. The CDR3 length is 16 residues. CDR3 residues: CAWSSPTTGGGETQYF. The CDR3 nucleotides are TGTGCCTGGAGTTCCCCAACGACCGGAGGTGGCGAGACCCAGTACTTC.

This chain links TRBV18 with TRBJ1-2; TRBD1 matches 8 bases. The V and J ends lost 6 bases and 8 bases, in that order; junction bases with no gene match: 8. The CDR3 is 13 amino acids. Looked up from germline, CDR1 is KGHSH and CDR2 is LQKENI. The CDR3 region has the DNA TGTGCCAGCTCCCTGGACAGGGTCGACGGCTACACCTTC. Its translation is CASSLDRVDGYTF.

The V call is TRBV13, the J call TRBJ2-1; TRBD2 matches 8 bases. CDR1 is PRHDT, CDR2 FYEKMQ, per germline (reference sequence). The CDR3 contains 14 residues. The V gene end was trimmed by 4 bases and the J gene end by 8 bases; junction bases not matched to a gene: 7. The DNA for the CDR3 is TGTGCCAGCAGCTCGACTAGCGAGTTGTATGAGCAGTTCTTC. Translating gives CASSSTSELYEQFF.

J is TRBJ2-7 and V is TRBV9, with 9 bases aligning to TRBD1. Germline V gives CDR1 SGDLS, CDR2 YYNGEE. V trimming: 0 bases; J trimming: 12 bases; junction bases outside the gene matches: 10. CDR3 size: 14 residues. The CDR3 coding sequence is TGTGCCAGCAGCGTAGTGGATACAGGGGGCCGTTTGTACTTC. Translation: CASSVVDTGGRLYF.

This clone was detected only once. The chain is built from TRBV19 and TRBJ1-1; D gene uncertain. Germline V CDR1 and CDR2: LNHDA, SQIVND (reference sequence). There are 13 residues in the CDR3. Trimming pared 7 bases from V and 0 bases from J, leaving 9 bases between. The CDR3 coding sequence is TGTGCCAGTACACCGCCCATGAACACTGAAGCTTTCTTT. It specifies CASTPPMNTEAFF.

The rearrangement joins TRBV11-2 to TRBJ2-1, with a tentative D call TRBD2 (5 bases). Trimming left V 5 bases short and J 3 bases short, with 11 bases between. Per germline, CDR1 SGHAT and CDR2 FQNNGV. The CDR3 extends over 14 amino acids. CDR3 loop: CASSRTRDYNEQFF. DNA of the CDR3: TGTGCCAGCAGCCGTACCCGGGACTACAATGAGCAGTTCTTC.

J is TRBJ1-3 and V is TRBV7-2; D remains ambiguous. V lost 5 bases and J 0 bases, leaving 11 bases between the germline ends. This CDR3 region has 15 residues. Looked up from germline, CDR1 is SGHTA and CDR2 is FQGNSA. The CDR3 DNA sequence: TGTGCCAGCAGCACCCGGGTCAACTCTGGAAACACCATATATTTT. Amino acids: CASSTRVNSGNTIYF.

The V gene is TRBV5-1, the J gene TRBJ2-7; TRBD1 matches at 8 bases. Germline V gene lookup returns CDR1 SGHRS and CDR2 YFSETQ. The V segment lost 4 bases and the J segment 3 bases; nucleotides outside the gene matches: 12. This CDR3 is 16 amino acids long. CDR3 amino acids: CASSQDAGGWYYEQYF. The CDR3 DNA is TGCGCCAGCAGCCAGGACGCAGGGGGCTGGTACTACGAGCAGTACTTC.